These 8 T cell receptor beta chains were all obtained from the same sample, sequenced in a study of blood T cell repertoires in COVID-19. Sequenced by immunoSEQ multiplex PCR; TCRdb stores in-frame clones only, minus some. Of under 200,000 clones in the sample, over 70% were seen once. The sequenced sample consisted of peripheral blood. These receptors were taken from a woman in her sixties or seventies with acute or convalescent COVID-19.

The genes are TRBV7-2 and TRBJ1-1, with D unclear. Trimming left V 5 bases short and J 0 bases short, with 7 bases between. The CDR3 runs 13 residues. Germline V lookup: CDR1 SGHTA, CDR2 FQGNSA. CDR3 sequence: CASSIRVNTEAFF. CDR3 DNA: TGTGCCAGCAGCATCCGGGTGAACACTGAAGCTTTCTTT. The variable domain in full, with the rest retrieved from reference TRBV7-2 and TRBJ1-1, is GAGVSQSPSNKVTEKGKDVELRCDPISGHTALYWYRQSLGQGLEFLIYFQGNSAPDKSGLPSDRFSAERTGGSVSTLTIQRTQQEDSAVYLCASSIRVNTEAFFGQGTRLTVV.

The chain combines TRBV27 with TRBJ1-1; 7 bases align to TRBD1. The trim removed 6 bases at V and 11 bases at J, leaving 9 bases unmatched. This CDR3 has 12 residues. Germline loops: CDR1 MNHEY, CDR2 SMNVEV (reference sequence). Here the CDR3 reads CASSQTGLEAFF. The CDR3 bases are TGTGCCAGCAGCCAGACAGGGCTTGAGGCTTTCTTT.

The chain joins TRBV30 to TRBJ1-6; D is unclear. The V gene's germline CDR1 is GTSNPN and CDR2 SVGIG (reference sequence). The CDR3 is 13 residues long. V lost 1 base, J lost 4 bases, and 5 bases lay in between. The CDR3 loop reads CAWSDGYNSPLHF. The CDR3 DNA sequence: TGTGCCTGGAGTGACGGTTATAATTCACCCCTCCACTTT.

Here the CDR3 DNA reads TGTGCCAGCAGCCATCCAAGTCGCGGGGGATACACAGATACGCAGTATTTT. Translation: CASSHPSRGGYTDTQYF. This chain joins TRBV11-2 and TRBJ2-3; TRBD2 matches at 7 bases. The ends lost 5 bases at V and 2 bases at J; junction bases unmatched: 13. From germline, CDR1 is SGHAT and CDR2 FQNNGV. This CDR3 has 17 residues.

Only one count was recorded for this clone. The chain has TRBV7-2 and TRBJ1-2; a possible D gene is TRBD1 (5 bases). Germline V lookup: CDR1 SGHTA, CDR2 FQGNSA. Trimming removed 6 bases at V and 4 bases at J, with 15 bases between. CDR3 length equals 14 residues. CDR3 DNA sequence: TGTGCCAGCAGTCCGGGGGGGGAACCCTATGGCTACACCTTC. This encodes CASSPGGEPYGYTF.

The gene calls are TRBV7-6 and TRBJ2-1; D possibly corresponds to TRBD2 (5 bases). The CDR3 is 15 amino acids. Germline V gene lookup returns CDR1 SGHVS and CDR2 FNYEAQ. The germline V and J ends were trimmed by 5 bases and 8 bases, with 19 bases remaining between them. DNA for the CDR3: TGTGCCAGCAGCCTCCCATGGCCTAGCACCCATGAGCAGTTCTTC. Amino acids: CASSLPWPSTHEQFF.

This clone was found a few times. Different DNA sequences within this sample yield the same CDR3. The chain's CDR3 is CASSQDSYEQYF. The CDR3 DNA reads as TGTGCCAGCTCCCAGGACAGCTACGAGCAGTACTTC. This chain joins TRBV18 and TRBJ2-7; maybe TRBD1 (6 bases). V gave up 6 bases and J gave up 3 bases, with 9 bases separating them. Germline V lookup: CDR1 KGHSH, CDR2 LQKENI. CDR3 length equals 12 residues.

The chain uses TRBV29-1 and TRBJ2-1, with 9 bases identical to TRBD1. Germline values: CDR1 SQVTM, CDR2 ANQGSEA. This CDR3 spans 11 amino acids. Losses at the gene ends were 4 bases for V and 13 bases for J; bases not matched to a gene: 5. Here the CDR3 reads CSVATGGRQFF. CDR3 DNA: TGCAGCGTTGCGACAGGGGGTCGCCAGTTCTTC.